This TCR beta chain emerged from a study of PD-1 blockade in classical Hodgkin lymphoma. As for this clone: No antigen is known for it.

Produced via immunoSEQ multiplex PCR; TCRdb's table is partial and in-frame only. The repertoire includes just under 65,000 clones, about 90% of them detected once, and approximately 10% sits in the top ten. Study-wide results and caveats: While CD8+ TCR diversity did not rise significantly by C4D1, CD4+ TCR diversity did. Whoever responded completely had baseline diversity much like that seen in newly diagnosed patients. What drove the repertoire differences, possibly disease activity or prior therapy, has not been defined.

V lost 3 bases, J lost 2 bases, and 12 bases lay in between. Germline assignment: CDR1 SGHTA and CDR2 FQGNSA. This CDR3 region has 15 residues. The time point: cycle 4 day 1 (C4D1), after 6 weeks of nivolumab. The patients all showed relapse after autologous stem cell transplantation, while their brentuximab vedotin exposure varied. V and J are TRBV7-2 and TRBJ2-3, with a possible D match to TRBD2 (6 bases). The input for sequencing was peripheral blood mononuclear cells (PBMCs), taken before the fourth cycle of nivolumab. This TCR came from a human donor with classical Hodgkin lymphoma. The CDR3 here is CASSLFGGNTDTQYF. The CDR3 DNA is TGTGCCAGCAGCTTGTTTGGCGGGAACACAGATACGCAGTATTTT.